This entry is about one T cell receptor beta chain. The ends were cut back, 1 base at V and 1 base at J, with 10 bases in the middle. This CDR3 has 15 residues. From germline, CDR1 is SNHLY and CDR2 FYNNEI. This record belongs to a study of blood T cell repertoires in COVID-19. The table came from immunoSEQ multiplex PCR; TCRdb's copy has only in-frame clones and leaves some out. The sample has fewer than 80,000 clones; approximately 86% are singletons. The gene calls are TRBV2 and TRBJ1-1, with D perhaps matching TRBD1 (5 bases). This TCR derives from a man in his 70s with acute or convalescent COVID-19. The specimen was peripheral blood. This chain's CDR3 is CASSEEGRGNTEAFF. In DNA form, the CDR3 reads TGTGCCAGCAGTGAAGAGGGGAGGGGGAACACTGAAGCTTTCTTT.